Included here is one T cell receptor (beta chain) sequence, with context. Its antigen remains unidentified. The protocol was immunoSEQ multiplex PCR, while the TCRdb copy is restricted to in-frame clones and leaves out a portion. Of approximately 50,000 clones in the sample, 85% were seen once. This sample stems from a study of OX40 agonist ivuxolimab in advanced cancers. On the study more broadly: Hepatocellular carcinoma, melanoma, renal cell or head and neck cancer was diagnosed in the dose-escalation patients. Having had anti-PD-1, anti-PD-L1 or anti-CTLA-4 therapy before was allowed, and about 42% had some. Study-level results: CD8+ T cells (on average) carried more expanded clones than CD4+ T cells. Researchers did not determine the expanded peripheral T cells' antigen specificity.

Germline V gives CDR1 SGHDT, CDR2 YYEEEE. There are 15 residues in the CDR3. This rearrangement joins TRBV5-6 to TRBJ2-5; D possibly corresponds to TRBD1 (5 bases). The J call is doubtful: the DNA matches TRBJ2-7 better. The material was CD4+ or CD8+ T cells sorted from blood, obtained in a trial of the OX40 agonist ivuxolimab. The source is an adult with an advanced solid tumor such as melanoma, head and neck, liver or kidney cancer. The CDR3 loop reads CASSLNLGVRDEQYF. The DNA for the CDR3 is TGTGCCAGCAGCTTGAATTTAGGGGTCCGGGACGAGCAGTACTTC.